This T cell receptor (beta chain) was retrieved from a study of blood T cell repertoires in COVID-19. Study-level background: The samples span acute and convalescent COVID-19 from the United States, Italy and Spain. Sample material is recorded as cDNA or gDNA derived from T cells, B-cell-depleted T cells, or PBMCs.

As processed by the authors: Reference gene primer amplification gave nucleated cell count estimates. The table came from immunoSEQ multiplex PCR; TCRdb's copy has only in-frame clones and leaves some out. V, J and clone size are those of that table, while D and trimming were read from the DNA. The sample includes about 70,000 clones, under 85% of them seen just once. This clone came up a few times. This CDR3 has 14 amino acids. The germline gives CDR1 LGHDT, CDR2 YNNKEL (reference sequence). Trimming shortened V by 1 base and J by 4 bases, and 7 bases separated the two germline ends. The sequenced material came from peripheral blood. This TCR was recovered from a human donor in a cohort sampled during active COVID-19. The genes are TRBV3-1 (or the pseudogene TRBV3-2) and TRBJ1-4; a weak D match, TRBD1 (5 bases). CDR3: CASSQVRGNEKLFF. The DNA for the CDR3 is TGTGCCAGCAGCCAAGTTAGGGGTAATGAAAAACTGTTTTTT.